The TCR beta chain described here comes from a study of T cell repertoires in cytomegalovirus infection. Study as a whole: Carrying CMV and the relevant HLA type showed in public TCR beta signatures. Notes on the study in general: The cumulative frequency of public TCR beta families distinguished individuals who carried CMV together with the relevant HLA. CMV-specific HLA-C-restricted TCR beta clonotypes dominated the ex vivo response.

MiXCR, applied by TCRdb to the reads, yields one record per CDR3 protein. The sample includes under 800,000 distinct CDR3 sequences, 20% to 25% of them seen just once. For this clonotype: Its antigen is not known.

V shed 7 bases and J 2 bases; nucleotides not matched to a gene: 9. The CDR3 is 15 residues long. The clonotype originates from a human donor in good health (CMV status not recorded). Some clones in this sample may be carry-over from other donors' samples. Sequenced material: CD8+ T cells from PBMCs. The chain employs TRBV12-3 or TRBV12-4 and TRBJ1-2; 8 bases are shared with TRBD1. CDR3 loop: CASTSGTGKNYGYTF. CDR3 coding DNA: TGTGCCAGCACCTCCGGGACAGGAAAAAACTATGGCTACACCTTC.